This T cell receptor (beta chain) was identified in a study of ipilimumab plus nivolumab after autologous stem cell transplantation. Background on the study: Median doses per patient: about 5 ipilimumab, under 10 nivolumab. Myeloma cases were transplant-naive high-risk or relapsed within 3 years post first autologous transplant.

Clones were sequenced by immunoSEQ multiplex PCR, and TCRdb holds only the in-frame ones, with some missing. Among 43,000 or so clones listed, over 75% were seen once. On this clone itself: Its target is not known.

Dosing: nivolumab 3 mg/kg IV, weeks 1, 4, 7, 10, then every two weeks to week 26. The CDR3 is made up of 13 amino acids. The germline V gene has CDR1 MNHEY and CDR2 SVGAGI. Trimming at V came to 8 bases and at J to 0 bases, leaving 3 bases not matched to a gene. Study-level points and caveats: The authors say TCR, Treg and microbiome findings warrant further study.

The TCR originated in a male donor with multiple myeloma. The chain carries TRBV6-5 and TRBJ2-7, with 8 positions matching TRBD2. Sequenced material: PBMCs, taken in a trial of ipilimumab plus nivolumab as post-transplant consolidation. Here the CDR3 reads CASQSGSSYEQYF. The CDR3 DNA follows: TGTGCCAGCCAGAGCGGGAGCTCCTACGAGCAGTACTTC.